A selection of T cell receptor beta chains follows, all from one sample in a study of blood T cell repertoires in COVID-19. Data came from immunoSEQ multiplex PCR; TCRdb stores just in-frame clones and leaves some out. The top ten hold 3.7% of the sample, which has 200,000 to 300,000 clones, approximately 90% seen once. The sample comprised peripheral blood. The source is a woman aged 40 to 50 with acute or convalescent COVID-19. Each CDR3 is given with its conserved first and last residue. A D gene is named only where the DNA matches it firmly. Clone size is given for some rows only: seen once, a few or many times, or a class if the clone is expanded.

size: NA
D: TRBD1
V: TRBV19
J: TRBJ1-4
DNA: TGTGCCAGTAGGAGGGACAGGGTAACCGAAAAACTGTTTTTT
CDR3: CASRRDRVTEKLFF

size: NA
D: TRBD1
V: TRBV13
J: TRBJ1-1
DNA: TGTGCCAGCAGCTTAACGGGACAGGGCGCGAGTCGACGAGCTTTCTTT
CDR3: CASSLTGQGASRRAFF

size: NA
D: TRBD1
V: TRBV5-1
J: TRBJ2-2
DNA: TGCGCCAGCAGCTTGGCGGGACAGGGTGGCACCGGGGAGCTGTTTTTT
CDR3: CASSLAGQGGTGELFF

size: NA
D: TRBD1
V: TRBV18
J: TRBJ1-1
DNA: TGTGCCAGCTCACCCTCCGGGACAGTAGGCCCCAACACTGAAGCTTTCTTT
CDR3: CASSPSGTVGPNTEAFF

size: NA
D: NA
V: TRBV2
J: TRBJ1-3
DNA: TGTGCCAGCAGTGATAATGGAAACACCATATATTTT
CDR3: CASSDNGNTIYF

size: NA
D: TRBD1
V: TRBV19
J: TRBJ1-5
DNA: TGTGCCAGTAGCGGCCGTCCGAGGACAGGGGATCAGCCCCAGCATTTT
CDR3: CASSGRPRTGDQPQHF

size: NA
D: NA
V: TRBV3-1/TRBV3-2
J: TRBJ1-1
DNA: TGTGCCAGCAGCCATCAAGGGGAGAACACTGAAGCTTTCTTT
CDR3: CASSHQGENTEAFF

size: NA
D: NA
V: TRBV15
J: TRBJ1-5
DNA: TGTGCCACCAGCAGAACGGACACCGAAGGGCAGCCCCAGCATTTT
CDR3: CATSRTDTEGQPQHF

size: NA
D: TRBD1
V: TRBV29-1
J: TRBJ1-2
DNA: TGCAGCGCCCAGGGACAGGGAAACGGCTACACCTTC
CDR3: CSAQGQGNGYTF

size: NA
D: NA
V: TRBV2
J: TRBJ1-2
DNA: TGTGCCAGCAGTGAAGCCCTTGGCTACACCTTC
CDR3: CASSEALGYTF

size: NA
D: TRBD1
V: TRBV27
J: TRBJ1-5
DNA: TGTGCCAGCAGCCCGGGACAGGGCATTCAGCCCCAGCATTTT
CDR3: CASSPGQGIQPQHF

size: once
D: NA
V: TRBV10-3
J: TRBJ2-3
DNA: TGTGCCATCCGGGGTAGCGAGAGCACAGATACGCAGTATTTT
CDR3: CAIRGSESTDTQYF

size: NA
D: TRBD1
V: TRBV5-6
J: TRBJ1-2
DNA: TGTGCCAGCAGCTTGGCCGGACAGGGAGGAAGTGGCTACACCTTC
CDR3: CASSLAGQGGSGYTF

size: once
D: NA
V: TRBV6-6
J: TRBJ2-5
DNA: TGTGCCAGCAGTACTACAGGGTTTCAAGAGACCCAGTACTTC
CDR3: CASSTTGFQETQYF

size: NA
D: NA
V: TRBV2
J: TRBJ1-2
DNA: TGTGCCAGCAGTGTGGGCAGGAGAGGGTCAAACTATGGCTACACCTTC
CDR3: CASSVGRRGSNYGYTF

size: NA
D: NA
V: TRBV2
J: TRBJ1-5
DNA: TGTGCCATCTCACGGGGTGGGGGCAGCAATCAGCCCCAGCATTTT
CDR3: CAISRGGGSNQPQHF

size: NA
D: NA
V: TRBV9
J: TRBJ1-2
DNA: TGTGCCAGCAGCGTCGCCCCACAGGGTTTGTCGACCTATGGCTACACCTTC
CDR3: CASSVAPQGLSTYGYTF

size: once
D: TRBD1
V: TRBV6-5
J: TRBJ2-1
DNA: TGTGCCAGCAGTTACTCTCCAGGGGGCATGAATGAGCAGTTCTTC
CDR3: CASSYSPGGMNEQFF

size: NA
D: TRBD1
V: TRBV24-1
J: TRBJ2-3
DNA: TGTGCCACCAGTGCCATACAACAGGGGGCTAGCACAGATACGCAGTATTTT
CDR3: CATSAIQQGASTDTQYF

size: NA
D: NA
V: TRBV5-3
J: TRBJ1-1
DNA: TGTGCCAGAAGCTTGACCCTCGGGGGAGACACTGAAGCTTTCTTT
CDR3: CARSLTLGGDTEAFF

size: NA
D: TRBD2
V: TRBV29-1
J: TRBJ2-1
DNA: TGCAGCGTTGGTTGGGCTAGCGGGGGGTGGGGTGAGCAGTTCTTC
CDR3: CSVGWASGGWGEQFF

size: NA
D: NA
V: TRBV27
J: TRBJ2-5
DNA: TGTGCCAGCAGTCCACAGGAGACCCAGTACTTC
CDR3: CASSPQETQYF

size: once
D: NA
V: TRBV5-1
J: TRBJ1-3
DNA: TGCGCCAGCAGCTTGGGTGGATTCGAGGGCTCTGGAAACACCATATATTTT
CDR3: CASSLGGFEGSGNTIYF

size: NA
D: TRBD1
V: TRBV5-8
J: TRBJ1-4
DNA: TGTGCCAGCAGCGTGGGACAGGGGACTAATGAAAAACTGTTTTTT
CDR3: CASSVGQGTNEKLFF

size: NA
D: NA
V: TRBV11-2
J: TRBJ2-5
DNA: TGTGCCAGCAGCTTAGGGACGGGACAAGAGACCCAGTACTTC
CDR3: CASSLGTGQETQYF

size: once
D: NA
V: TRBV6-5
J: TRBJ2-2
DNA: TGTGCCAGCAGTTACAGCGGGACCGGGGAGCTGTTTTTT
CDR3: CASSYSGTGELFF

size: NA
D: TRBD1
V: TRBV15
J: TRBJ1-1
DNA: TGTGCCACCAGCATAAACAGGGGGCAAGCTTTCTTT
CDR3: CATSINRGQAFF

size: NA
D: NA
V: TRBV12-3/TRBV12-4
J: TRBJ1-4
DNA: TGTGCCAGCAGTGCGACAGAAAAACTGTTTTTT
CDR3: CASSATEKLFF

size: NA
D: NA
V: TRBV5-5
J: TRBJ1-2
DNA: TGTGCCAGCAGCTTGGGAGGAGCCTCTAACTATGGCTACACCTTC
CDR3: CASSLGGASNYGYTF

size: NA
D: TRBD1
V: TRBV3-1/TRBV3-2
J: TRBJ2-2
DNA: TGTGCCAGCGGTAAAGATGGGGACAGGGGGTCCATCAGTAGTTCCGGGGAGCTGTTTTTT
CDR3: CASGKDGDRGSISSSGELFF

size: NA
D: NA
V: TRBV27
J: TRBJ1-2
DNA: TGTGCCAGCAGTTTAGTGGGGGGAACCTATGGCTACACCTTC
CDR3: CASSLVGGTYGYTF

size: NA
D: TRBD1
V: TRBV6-6
J: TRBJ1-2
DNA: TGTGCCAGCAGTATAGGGACAGGGGGGAGCTACACCTTC
CDR3: CASSIGTGGSYTF

size: NA
D: NA
V: TRBV6-5
J: TRBJ1-6
DNA: TGTGCCAGCAGCAGGACAATCATCACAAATTCACCCCTCCACTTT
CDR3: CASSRTIITNSPLHF

size: NA
D: TRBD2
V: TRBV9
J: TRBJ2-3
DNA: TGTGCCAGCAGCGTAGAGGGTAGCGGGGGGGCCCCCTTGACAGATACGCAGTATTTT
CDR3: CASSVEGSGGAPLTDTQYF

size: NA
D: NA
V: TRBV6-5
J: TRBJ1-1
DNA: TGTGCCGGCAGGGACTCTTTGAACACTGAAGCTTTCTTT
CDR3: CAGRDSLNTEAFF